Sequencing of this TCR beta chain was carried out in a study of blood T cell repertoires in COVID-19. About the study: The United States, Italy and Spain were the sources of the acute and convalescent COVID-19 samples. T cells, B-cell-depleted T cells, or PBMCs provided the cDNA or gDNA that served as material.

V was clipped by 5 bases and J by 4 bases; unmatched bases: 5. CDR1 SEHNR and CDR2 FQNEAQ come from the germline V gene (reference sequence). The CDR3 runs to 13 residues. As handled by the study authors: Counts of nucleated cells, estimated from reference gene primer amplification, were obtained. Repertoires were generated with immunoSEQ multiplex PCR, while TCRdb's copy carries only in-frame clones and drops some. V and J calls and clone size are as listed in that table; D and trimming were resolved from the DNA. The sample includes tens of thousands of clones, about 90% seen only once; the top ten take around 6%.

This chain joins TRBV7-9 and TRBJ2-7; 7 bases agree with TRBD2. The material sequenced was peripheral blood. The receptor's source is a woman of 80 years or more with active COVID-19. Here the CDR3 DNA reads TGTGCCAGCAGCCGGCGGCGGGGGTACGAGCAGTACTTC. Translated: CASSRRRGYEQYF. Full variable domain (missing parts from reference TRBV7-9 and TRBJ2-7): DTGVSQNPRHKITKRGQNVTFRCDPISEHNRLYWYRQTLGQGPEFLTYFQNEAQLEKSRLLSDRFSAERPKGSFSTLEIQRTEQGDSAMYLCASSRRRGYEQYFGPGTRLTVT.